This T cell receptor beta chain is from a study of shared clonotypes between healthy human individuals (dated by TCRdb to 2019 to 2021). Turning to the overall study: The cohort included a few men and a couple of women between 18 and 49 years of age. To increase sequencing depth and limit assay-specific biases, different laboratories used diverse techniques to prepare libraries and sequence TCR repertoires. Per donor, leukapheresis produced somewhere between about 0.9 and 9 billion PBMCs. Per donor, three plates each were used for CD4 naive and CD4 memory, two for CD8 naive, and one for CD8 memory. To estimate repertoire size and how much clonotype sharing occurs between individuals, the study deeply sequenced the blood TCR repertoires of about five healthy adults.

Comments on this clone: There is no known antigen for this receptor. Base qualities are not recorded, but no much larger clone differs from it by a single base.

Broad study findings and their caveats: Pairwise subsampling indicated that sequencing depth was expected to affect the degree of clonotype sharing among donors. Because the study included a small number of donors, the genetic and exposure-history diversity represented was limited. Larger estimated clonotype richness was generally found for naive subsets than for memory subsets. Sharing across several donors was observed for about 5% of naive CD4, 3.5% of naive CD8, 2.3% of memory CD4, and 0.4% of memory CD8 clonotypes. Only blood was sampled, and tissue TCR repertoires likely differ from those in blood. Compared with non-shared clonotypes, the clonotypes found in all four sorted-subset donors had higher generation probabilities. Incomplete sequencing was indicated by rarefaction of sorted-subset datasets, despite the large sequencing depth.

Using the deep immunoSEQ assay, TCR CDR3 regions were amplified from genomic DNA by multiplex PCR. Genomic DNA extracted from each cell subset was distributed evenly over all wells of several immunoSEQ 96-well plates, and each plate served as one replicate. Each replicate PCR for sorted subsets received 150 to 250 ng genomic DNA, equal to about 30,000 T cell genomes. Purified libraries were quantified with a Qubit 3.0 fluorometer, sized on a Bioanalyzer 2100, and re-quantified with the KAPA Library Quantification kit. Every immunoSEQ 96-well plate was sequenced on a dedicated single-read 150-cycle Illumina NextSeq 550 flow cell. The published analysis was carried out like this. Because the immunoSEQ output included only junctional sequences and no quality scores, the filtering could not be the same as the filtering used for full-length reads. Sequences were annotated with PyIR, a Python wrapper for IgBLAST v1.9, using IMGT germline references to assign V/J genes and CDR3. Reads with weak V/J assignments (E-value above 1e-6), missing CDR3, stop codons, out-of-frame junctions, or ambiguous translated residues were removed. V3J clonotypes were defined by identical inferred V gene, J gene, and CDR3 amino acid sequence. Percentage overlap between repertoires was calculated by dividing the number of shared unique clonotypes by the size of the smaller repertoire. RTK rarefaction, the Chao1 estimator, and Recon v2.1 estimates of unobserved clonotypes were used to assess repertoire richness. For all TCRbeta clonotypes obtained by the gDNA method from a few donors, generation probabilities were computed with OLGA. The immuneACCESS repertoire file appears here via TCRdb, limited to in-frame rearrangements. These files lack a portion of the clones; in checked studies, under half of the deficit traces to unresolved V genes, and the cause of the others is not known. That table is the source of V, J and clone size, and D and trimming were worked out from the DNA. The sample data list 2 million to 3 million clones, and over 85% of these were observed just once. The ten largest clones add up to 0.36% of the sample.

The donors were healthy, HIV-negative adults with no recently reported acute infections or vaccinations. All donors were Caucasian adults living in Nashville, Tennessee, USA. CD4+ T cells were enriched by magnetic negative selection; naive cells were then positively selected on CD45RA, and the negative fraction formed the memory subset. Blood was obtained by leukapheresis, after which PBMCs were separated by Ficoll-Histopaque density gradient centrifugation and cryopreserved in liquid nitrogen vapor phase. Analytical flow cytometry was used to check the purity and quantity of every magnetically sorted T cell population. Genomic DNA was isolated from each sorted fraction and quantified by UV absorbance on a Nanodrop 2000c. The receptor was derived from a man aged 18 to 29 in good health. Some clones in this sample may be carry-over from other donors' samples. Sequencing was carried out using naive CD4+ T cells from PBMCs. The sample's cell subset or site label is to be understood as: CD45RA+ positively selected.

The nucleotide sequence reads as follows: TGTGCCAGCAGCCGCCGAACGGTTGAGTTCGTAGAGGTCTATGGCTACACCTTC. This gives the protein CASSRRTVEFVEVYGYTF. The rearrangement joined TRBV5-6 to TRBJ1-2; no D segment can be confidently identified. Trimming costs V 4 bases and J 4 bases, and their ends lie 26 bases apart. As encoded in the germline V gene, CDR1 is SGHDT while CDR2 is YYEEEE. The cysteine opens and the phenylalanine closes a CDR3 of 18 amino acids. The only DNA kept is the CDR3, 54 bases in frame from the first base.